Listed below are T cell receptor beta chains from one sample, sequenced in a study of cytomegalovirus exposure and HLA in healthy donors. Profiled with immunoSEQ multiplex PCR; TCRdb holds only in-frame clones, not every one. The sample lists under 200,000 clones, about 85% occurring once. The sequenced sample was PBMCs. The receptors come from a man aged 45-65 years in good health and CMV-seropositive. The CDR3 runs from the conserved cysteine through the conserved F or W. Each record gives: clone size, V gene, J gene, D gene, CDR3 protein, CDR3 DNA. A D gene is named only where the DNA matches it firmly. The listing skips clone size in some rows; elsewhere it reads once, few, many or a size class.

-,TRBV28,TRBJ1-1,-,CASRPGFTEAFF,TGTGCCAGCAGACCGGGGTTCACTGAAGCTTTCTTT
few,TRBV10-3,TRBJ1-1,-,CAISLLEAFF,TGTGCCATCAGCCTCCTTGAAGCTTTCTTT
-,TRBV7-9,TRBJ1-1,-,CASSLGGGRGTEAFF,TGTGCCAGCAGCTTAGGCGGGGGGCGAGGTACTGAAGCTTTCTTT
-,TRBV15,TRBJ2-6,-,CATALGGSGANVLTF,TGTGCCACCGCCCTCGGGGGCTCTGGGGCCAACGTCCTGACTTTC
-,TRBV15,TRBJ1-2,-,CATSRAVGVVGYTF,TGTGCCACCAGCAGAGCTGTGGGCGTAGTAGGCTACACCTTC
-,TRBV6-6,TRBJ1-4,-,CASSYGEFEKLFF,TGTGCCAGCAGTTACGGAGAGTTTGAAAAACTGTTTTTT
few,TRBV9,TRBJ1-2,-,CASSVAPDSNYGYTF,TGTGCCAGCAGCGTAGCACCGGACAGTAACTATGGCTACACCTTC
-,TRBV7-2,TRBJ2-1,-,CASSSGQLNSYNEQFF,TGTGCCAGCAGCTCAGGACAGTTAAACTCCTACAATGAGCAGTTCTTC
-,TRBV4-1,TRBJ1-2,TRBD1,CASSQGQLYGYTF,TGCGCCAGCAGCCAGGGACAGCTCTATGGCTACACCTTC
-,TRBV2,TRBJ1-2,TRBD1,CASNARDRDVRGYTF,TGTGCCAGCAATGCACGTGACAGGGATGTGCGGGGCTACACCTTC
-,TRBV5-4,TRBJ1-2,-,CASSLRTVYGYTF,TGTGCCAGCAGCTTGAGGACAGTTTATGGCTACACCTTC
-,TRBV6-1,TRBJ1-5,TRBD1,CASSEPGQGTYQPQHF,TGTGCCAGCAGTGAGCCGGGACAGGGGACCTATCAGCCCCAGCATTTT
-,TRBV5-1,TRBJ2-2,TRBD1,CASSGGTGGLAGELFF,TGCGCCAGCAGCGGAGGGACAGGGGGATTGGCCGGGGAGCTGTTTTTT
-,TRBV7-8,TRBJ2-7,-,CASSLRSNGRVSEQYF,TGTGCCAGCAGCTTAAGAAGTAACGGCAGGGTCTCCGAGCAGTACTTC
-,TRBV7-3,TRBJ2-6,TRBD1,CASSLNPTGTGGSGANVLTF,TGTGCCAGCAGCTTAAATCCCACCGGGACAGGGGGGTCTGGGGCCAACGTCCTGACTTTC
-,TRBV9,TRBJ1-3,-,CASSPGGASGNTIYF,TGTGCCAGCAGCCCAGGCGGGGCCTCTGGAAACACCATATATTTT